The clone carrying this TCR beta chain was seen a handful of times. MiXCR, applied by TCRdb to the 5' RACE reads, yields one record per CDR3 protein. The profile shows 1.5 million to 2 million distinct CDR3 sequences, 32% of them singletons. These data are taken from a study of identical twins. Germline V gene sequence: CDR1 KGHDR, CDR2 SFDVKD. Trimming shortened V by 1 base and J by 3 bases, and 12 bases separated the two germline ends. This CDR3 region has 15 residues. The clonotype comes from a newborn girl in good health. Sequenced material: cord blood. The J gene is TRBJ2-7, the V gene TRBV24-1; D gene uncertain. The CDR3 bases are TGTGCCACCAGTGATTTAGGGCTAGTGGACTACGAGCAGTACTTC. It translates to CATSDLGLVDYEQYF.